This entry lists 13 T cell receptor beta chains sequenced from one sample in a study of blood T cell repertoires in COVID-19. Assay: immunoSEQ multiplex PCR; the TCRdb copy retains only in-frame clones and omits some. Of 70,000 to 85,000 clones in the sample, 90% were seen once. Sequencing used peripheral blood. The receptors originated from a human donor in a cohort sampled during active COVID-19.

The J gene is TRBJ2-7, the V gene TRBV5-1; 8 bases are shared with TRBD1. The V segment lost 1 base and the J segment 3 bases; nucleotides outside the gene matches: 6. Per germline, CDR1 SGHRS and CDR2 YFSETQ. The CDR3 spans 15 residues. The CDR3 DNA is TGCGCCAGCAGCTTGTGGACAGGGTATAACTACGAGCAGTACTTC. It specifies CASSLWTGYNYEQYF.

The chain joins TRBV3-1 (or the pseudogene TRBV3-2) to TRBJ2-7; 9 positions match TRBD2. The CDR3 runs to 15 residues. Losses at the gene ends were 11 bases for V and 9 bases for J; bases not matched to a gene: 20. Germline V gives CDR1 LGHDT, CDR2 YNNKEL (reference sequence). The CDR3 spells CAPSQDINGRGGQYF. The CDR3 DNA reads TGTGCCCCCAGCCAAGATATTAATGGGCGGGGGGGGCAGTACTTC.

In DNA form, the CDR3 reads TGTGCCAGCAGTTACTCGCCAGGGGGCTCCTACACTGAAGCTTTCTTT. This sequence encodes CASSYSPGGSYTEAFF. V gene TRBV6-5 combines with J gene TRBJ1-1; 8 positions agree with TRBD1. Per the germline V gene, CDR1 is MNHEY and CDR2 is SVGAGI. The CDR3 length is 16 residues. The trim removed 0 bases at V and 3 bases at J, leaving 6 bases unmatched.

This chain's CDR3 is CASSQDAPGLAGLLNYEQYF. In nucleotides, the CDR3 is TGTGCCAGCAGCCAAGATGCACCGGGACTAGCGGGTCTGTTGAACTACGAGCAGTACTTC. The rearrangement uses TRBV4-2 and TRBJ2-7; 12 positions agree with TRBD2. The J segment lost 3 bases and the V segment lost 0 bases, leaving 15 bases of the junction unmatched. The CDR3 sequence is 20 residues long. From germline, CDR1 is LGHNA and CDR2 YNFKEQ.

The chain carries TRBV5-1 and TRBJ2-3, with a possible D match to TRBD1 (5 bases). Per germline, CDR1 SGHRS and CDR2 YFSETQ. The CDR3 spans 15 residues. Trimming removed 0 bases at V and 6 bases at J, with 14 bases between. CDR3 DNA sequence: TGCGCCAGCAGCTTGGACCCGACTCCAGGGGATACGCAGTATTTT. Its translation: CASSLDPTPGDTQYF.

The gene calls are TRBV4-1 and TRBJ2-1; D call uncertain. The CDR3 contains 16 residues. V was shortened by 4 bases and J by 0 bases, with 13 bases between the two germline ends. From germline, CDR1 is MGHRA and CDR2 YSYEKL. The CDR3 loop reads CASSRSTESSYNEQFF. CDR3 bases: TGCGCCAGCAGCCGCTCAACGGAGAGCTCCTACAATGAGCAGTTCTTC.

CDR3 in DNA: TGTGCCAGCAGGGGACAGCCCTACGAGCAGTACTTC. It translates to CASRGQPYEQYF. V usage is TRBV27 and J usage is TRBJ2-7; 7 nucleotides match TRBD1. Germline V gene lookup returns CDR1 MNHEY and CDR2 SMNVEV (reference sequence). Trimming took 6 bases from V and 2 from J; bases not matched to a gene: 1. CDR3 length equals 12 residues.

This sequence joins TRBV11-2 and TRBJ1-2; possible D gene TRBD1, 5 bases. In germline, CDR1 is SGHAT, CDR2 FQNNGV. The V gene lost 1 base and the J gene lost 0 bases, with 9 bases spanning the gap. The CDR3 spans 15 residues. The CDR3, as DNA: TGTGCCAGCAGCTTAGGCGCCAGGGCTAACTATGGCTACACCTTC. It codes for CASSLGARANYGYTF.

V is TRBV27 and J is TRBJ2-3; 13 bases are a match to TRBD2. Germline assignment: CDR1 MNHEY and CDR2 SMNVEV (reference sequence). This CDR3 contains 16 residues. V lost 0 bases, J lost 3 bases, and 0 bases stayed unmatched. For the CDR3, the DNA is TGTGCCAGCAGTTTATCGACTAGCGGGAGGACAGATACGCAGTATTTT. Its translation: CASSLSTSGRTDTQYF.

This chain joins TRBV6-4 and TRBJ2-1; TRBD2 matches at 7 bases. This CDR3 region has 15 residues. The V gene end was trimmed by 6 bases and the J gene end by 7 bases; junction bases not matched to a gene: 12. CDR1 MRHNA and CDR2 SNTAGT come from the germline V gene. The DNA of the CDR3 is TGTGCCAGCAGCCCCATGGGCGGGAGCGGAAATGAGCAGTTCTTC. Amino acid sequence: CASSPMGGSGNEQFF.

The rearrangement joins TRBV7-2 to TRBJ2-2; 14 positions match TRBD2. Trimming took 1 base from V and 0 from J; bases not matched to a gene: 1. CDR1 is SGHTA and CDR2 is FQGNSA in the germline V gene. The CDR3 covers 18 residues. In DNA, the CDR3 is TGTGCCAGCAGCTTAGGACTAGCGGGAGGGCCGAACACCGGGGAGCTGTTTTTT. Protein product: CASSLGLAGGPNTGELFF.

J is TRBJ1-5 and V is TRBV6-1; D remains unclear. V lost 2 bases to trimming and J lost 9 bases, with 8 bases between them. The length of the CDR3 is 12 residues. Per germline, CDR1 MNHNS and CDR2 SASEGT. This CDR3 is CASSEKRGPQHF. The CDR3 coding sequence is TGTGCCAGCAGTGAAAAACGGGGGCCCCAGCATTTT.

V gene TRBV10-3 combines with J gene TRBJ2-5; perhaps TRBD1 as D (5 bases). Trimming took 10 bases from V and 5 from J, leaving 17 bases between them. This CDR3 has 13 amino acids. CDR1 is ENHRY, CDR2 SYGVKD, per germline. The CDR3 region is CATWGRAGETQYF. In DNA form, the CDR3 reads TGTGCCACCTGGGGCAGGGCAGGCGAGACCCAGTACTTC.